One sample yielded the 16 T cell receptor beta chains listed below, sequenced in a study of blood T cell repertoires in COVID-19. Generated by immunoSEQ multiplex PCR, the TCRdb table keeps only in-frame clones and is missing some. The sample yields over 55,000 clones, roughly 80% seen once. The sample taken for sequencing was peripheral blood. Receptors were obtained from a woman of 80 years or more with acute or convalescent COVID-19.

The rearrangement joins TRBV28 to TRBJ2-1, with 11 bases identical to TRBD2. Germline lookup yields CDR1 MDHEN and CDR2 SYDVKM. Germline trimming cut 4 bases from V and 7 bases from J; bases unmatched to any gene: 6. CDR3 length: 15 residues. CDR3 residues: CASSSIAGGANEQFF. DNA of the CDR3: TGTGCCAGCAGTTCGATAGCGGGAGGGGCAAATGAGCAGTTCTTC.

This clone was picked up one time. This chain connects TRBV5-1 to TRBJ1-2; perhaps TRBD1 as D (5 bases). From germline, CDR1 is SGHRS and CDR2 YFSETQ. V lost 3 bases, J lost 4 bases, and 13 bases lay in between. The CDR3 is made up of 14 amino acids. The CDR3 reads CASSSGSGSYGYTF. The CDR3 nucleotides are TGCGCCAGCAGCTCAGGGTCCGGGTCCTATGGCTACACCTTC.

This CDR3 reads CASSRTSGLPNEQFF. DNA of the CDR3: TGTGCCAGCAGCCGTACTAGCGGGCTGCCTAATGAGCAGTTCTTC. The genes are TRBV5-6 and TRBJ2-1; 9 bases are a match to TRBD2. The CDR3 is made up of 15 amino acids. Germline CDR1 is SGHDT and CDR2 is YYEEEE. J lost 7 bases, V lost 4 bases, and 9 bases had no gene match.

This chain connects TRBV6-1 to TRBJ2-5; the match to TRBD2 covers 11 bases. The V segment lost 3 bases and the J segment 4 bases; nucleotides outside the gene matches: 4. In germline, CDR1 is MNHNS, CDR2 SASEGT. The CDR3 consists of 15 residues. The chain's CDR3 is CASSDSSGRAETQYF. In DNA, the CDR3 is TGTGCCAGCAGTGATAGTAGCGGGAGGGCAGAGACCCAGTACTTC.

This chain connects TRBV5-1 to TRBJ2-1; 8 bases line up with TRBD2. Germline lookup yields CDR1 SGHRS and CDR2 YFSETQ. After removal of 0 bases from V and 9 bases from J, the junction contained 5 bases not matched to a gene. CDR3 size: 14 residues. CDR3 nucleotides: TGCGCCAGCAGCTTGGACGGGGGGGATACTGAGCAGTTCTTC. Translated: CASSLDGGDTEQFF.

V gene TRBV27 combines with J gene TRBJ1-4; D gene unclear. CDR1 and CDR2 (germline): MNHEY, SMNVEV (reference sequence). Trimming shortened V by 8 bases and J by 5 bases, and 18 bases separated the two germline ends. The CDR3 is 15 amino acids. CDR3 bases: TGTGCCAGCGCCAGTTTCGTAAGGGAGAATGAAAAACTGTTTTTT. Translation gives CASASFVRENEKLFF.

DNA for the CDR3: TGTGCCACCAGCAGAGGGGCAGGGTACAATCAGCCCCAGCATTTT. The encoded protein is CATSRGAGYNQPQHF. This rearrangement joins TRBV15 to TRBJ1-5; D might be TRBD1 (5 bases). Germline V lookup: CDR1 LNHNV, CDR2 YYDKDF (reference sequence). Trimming left V 1 base short and J 3 bases short, with 10 bases between. The CDR3 length is 15 residues.

The genes are TRBV5-1 and TRBJ2-2, with 8 bases that match TRBD2. The V segment lost 5 bases and the J segment 0 bases; nucleotides outside the gene matches: 3. The CDR3 is made up of 15 amino acids. CDR1 and CDR2 from the germline V gene are SGHRS and YFSETQ. This chain's CDR3 is CASRTSATNTGELFF. For the CDR3, the DNA is TGCGCCAGCAGGACTAGCGCAACGAACACCGGGGAGCTGTTTTTT. The variable domain in full, completed from reference TRBV5-1 and TRBJ2-2, reads KAGVTQTPRYLIKTRGQQVTLSCSPISGHRSVSWYQQTPGQGLQFLFEYFSETQRNKGNFPGRFSGRQFSNSRSEMNVSTLELGDSALYLCASRTSATNTGELFFGEGSRLTVL.

The chain joins TRBV3-1 (or the pseudogene TRBV3-2) to TRBJ2-5; D is ambiguous. With 4 bases removed from V and 5 bases from J, the gap between germline ends came to 20 bases. CDR1 is LGHDT and CDR2 is YNNKEL in the germline V gene (reference sequence). CDR3 length: 16 amino acids. The CDR3 DNA is TGTGCCAGCAGCCTCCTTAGGCCCCAGAGGTCGGAGACCCAGTACTTC. It translates to CASSLLRPQRSETQYF.

The rearrangement joins TRBV7-8 to TRBJ2-1; D is perhaps TRBD1 (5 bases). The CDR3 totals 18 residues. Deletions cut 2 bases from V and 0 bases from J, with 17 bases between. From germline, CDR1 is SGHVS and CDR2 FQNEAQ. The CDR3 DNA reads as TGTGCCAGCAGCTTAAGGTATCGACAGCCGAACTCCTACAATGAGCAGTTCTTC. As protein: CASSLRYRQPNSYNEQFF.

The chain is built from TRBV3-1 (or the pseudogene TRBV3-2) and TRBJ2-3, with 10 nucleotides matching TRBD2. Germline CDR1 reads LGHDT; CDR2 reads YNNKEL (reference sequence). J lost 6 bases, V lost 1 base, and 4 bases had no gene match. CDR3 length equals 15 residues. The CDR3 protein is CASSQVAGGCDTQYF. The CDR3 DNA reads as TGTGCCAGCAGCCAAGTAGCGGGAGGTTGCGATACGCAGTATTTT.

In its sample, this clone was seen once. The CDR3 sequence is CASSQVPVGLLGAYNEQFF. CDR3 sequence (DNA): TGTGCCAGCAGCCAAGTCCCGGTCGGGCTCCTAGGGGCTTACAATGAGCAGTTCTTC. The chain couples TRBV14 to TRBJ2-1, with a tentative D call TRBD1 (5 bases). CDR3 length: 19 amino acids. Germline V gene lookup returns CDR1 SGHDN and CDR2 FVKESK. V lost 1 base and J 4 bases, leaving 23 bases between the germline ends. Full variable domain (remainder filled in from reference TRBV14 and TRBJ2-1): EAGVTQFPSHSVIEKGQTVTLRCDPISGHDNLYWYRRVMGKEIKFLLHFVKESKQDESGMPNNRFLAERTGGTYSTLKVQPAELEDSGVYFCASSQVPVGLLGAYNEQFFGPGTRLTVL.

This chain connects TRBV27 to TRBJ1-2; 7 bases align to TRBD1. Germline lookup yields CDR1 MNHEY and CDR2 SMNVEV (reference sequence). The CDR3 sequence is 16 residues long. Trimming at V came to 2 bases and at J to 5 bases, leaving 11 bases not matched to a gene. This chain's CDR3 is CASSLNPSTGLYGYTF. CDR3 DNA sequence: TGTGCCAGCAGTTTAAACCCCTCGACAGGGCTATATGGCTACACCTTC.

This chain links TRBV7-3 with TRBJ2-7, with a tentative D call TRBD1 (6 bases). The CDR3 has 15 residues. Germline assignment: CDR1 SGHTA and CDR2 FQGTGA. Trimming took 2 bases from V and 2 from J, leaving 13 bases between them. CDR3 nucleotides: TGTGCCAGCAGCTTACAAAGGGGGTACGCCTACGAGCAGTACTTC. Translation gives CASSLQRGYAYEQYF.

This clone showed up many times. The chain couples TRBV27 to TRBJ2-1; D might be TRBD2 (6 bases). Trimming removed 6 bases at V and 6 bases at J, with 18 bases between. This CDR3 is built from 15 residues. CDR1 is MNHEY, CDR2 SMNVEV, per germline (reference sequence). The CDR3 nucleotides read TGTGCCAGCAGCTCACGGGTCCTAGCGCTCAATGAGCAGTTCTTC. Amino acids: CASSSRVLALNEQFF.

The table lists this clone with a few counts. The genes are TRBV10-1 and TRBJ2-7, with 7 positions matching TRBD1. The CDR3 runs 14 residues. The germline gives CDR1 WNHNN, CDR2 SYGVQD (reference sequence). After removal of 2 bases from V and 4 bases from J, the junction contained 5 bases not matched to a gene. This chain's CDR3 is CASSERKGAYEQYF. DNA for the CDR3: TGCGCCAGCAGTGAGAGGAAGGGGGCATACGAGCAGTACTTC.